These T cell receptor beta chains were read from a single sample in a study of blood T cell repertoires in COVID-19. Sequencing used immunoSEQ multiplex PCR; TCRdb keeps in-frame clones, though not all of them. The sample has under 150,000 clones, around 79% seen once. The sequenced sample was peripheral blood. These TCRs come from a man aged 50 to 60 with active or convalescent COVID-19. The conserved cysteine and the conserved F or W are not part of the CDR3 here. The listing skips clone size in some rows; elsewhere it reads once, few, many or a size class.

J: TRBJ1-6
size: NA
V: TRBV13
CDR3: ASSFGDRGSSPLH

J: TRBJ2-2
size: NA
V: TRBV7-2
CDR3: ASSLMAGGATGELF

J: TRBJ2-3
size: many
V: TRBV27
CDR3: ASSFLVGASTDTQY

J: TRBJ2-7
size: NA
V: TRBV9
CDR3: ASSVDGSRSYEQY

J: TRBJ2-2
size: once
V: TRBV7-6
CDR3: ASSLSGGSGELF

J: TRBJ1-3
size: NA
V: TRBV7-9
CDR3: ASSLRGNSGNTIY

J: TRBJ1-4
size: few
V: TRBV29-1
CDR3: SVWTVANEKLF

J: TRBJ1-2
size: few
V: TRBV27
CDR3: ASSSQGSYGYT

J: TRBJ2-1
size: NA
V: TRBV7-3
CDR3: ASSSTFSYNEQF

J: TRBJ2-5
size: few
V: TRBV6-6
CDR3: ASRTQTDQETQY

J: TRBJ2-2
size: NA
V: TRBV29-1
CDR3: SVAAANTGELF

J: TRBJ2-7
size: NA
V: TRBV27
CDR3: ASSPFRYGLYEQY

J: TRBJ1-4
size: NA
V: TRBV27
CDR3: ASSRQGFATNEKLF

J: TRBJ1-2
size: NA
V: TRBV18
CDR3: ASSPGTGGDNYGYT

J: TRBJ1-1
size: NA
V: TRBV19
CDR3: ASSISLNTEAF

J: TRBJ1-4
size: NA
V: TRBV18
CDR3: ASRTENEKLF